Listed below are T cell receptor beta chains from one sample, sequenced in a study of blood T cell repertoires in COVID-19. Profiling relied on immunoSEQ multiplex PCR, and the TCRdb table lists in-frame clones only, not all of them. The data hold 250,000 to 300,000 clones, with around 84% observed a single time. Sequenced material: PBMCs or T cells enriched from blood (not recorded which). These receptors were collected from a man between 40 and 49 years old who had been exposed to COVID-19. Each CDR3 is given with its conserved first and last residue. Each record gives: J gene, V gene, CDR3 length, D gene, clone size, CDR3 DNA, CDR3 protein. D genes are given only for firm matches. For some rows the clone size is stated as once, few or many, or as a class when expanded; others skip it.

TRBJ2-1 TRBV7-9 16 TRBD2 once TGTGCCAGCAGCTTAGCGCGTACTAGCGGGAGTTCGAAGCAGTTCTTC CASSLARTSGSSKQFF
TRBJ1-1 TRBV10-3 13 . . TGTGCCATCAGTGAGTCGAAGGTCTCCGGGGCTTTCTTT CAISESKVSGAFF
TRBJ2-2 TRBV6-5 15 TRBD1 . TGTGCCAGCAGTTATTTCGGACAGGTCACCGGGGAGCTGTTTTTT CASSYFGQVTGELFF
TRBJ2-3 TRBV5-1 16 . . TGCGCCAGCAGCTTGGACCTGCCGACTAGCACAGATACGCAGTATTTT CASSLDLPTSTDTQYF
TRBJ1-4 TRBV19 15 . . TGTGCCAGTAGTACCCCAGGGGCAACTAATGAAAAACTGTTTTTT CASSTPGATNEKLFF
TRBJ2-3 TRBV3-1/TRBV3-2 15 . . TGTGCCAGCAGCCATGGGGCCCAGAGCACAGATACGCAGTATTTT CASSHGAQSTDTQYF
TRBJ2-2 TRBV5-1 12 . few TGCGCCAGCAGCTTAACACATCGGGAGCTGTTTTTT CASSLTHRELFF
TRBJ1-6 TRBV7-9 15 TRBD1 . TGTGCCAGCAGCCTACCAACAGGGGGCTATTCACCCCTCCACTTT CASSLPTGGYSPLHF
TRBJ2-7 TRBV19 14 TRBD1 . TGTGCCAGTAGTATACAGGGGGAATGGGAAGAGCAGTACTTC CASSIQGEWEEQYF
TRBJ2-1 TRBV24-1 21 TRBD2 . TGTGCCACCAGTGATTTCACCGGGACTAGCGGGAAAGACCTACACGACAATGAGCAGTTCTTC CATSDFTGTSGKDLHDNEQFF
TRBJ2-3 TRBV27 14 . few TGTGCCAGCAGTTCTCAGGTCTGGGTTGATACGCAGTATTTT CASSSQVWVDTQYF
TRBJ1-2 TRBV19 15 . . TGTGCCAGTAGTATACGAACAGGGTCCAACTATGGCTACACCTTC CASSIRTGSNYGYTF
TRBJ1-1 TRBV29-1 13 . . TGCAGCGTTGTCTTACAGCTGAACACTGAAGCTTTCTTT CSVVLQLNTEAFF
TRBJ2-7 TRBV6-5 15 . . TGTGCCAGCTGGGTTGGCCGGGACAATAAATACGAGCAGTACTTC CASWVGRDNKYEQYF
TRBJ2-1 TRBV11-1 11 . . TGTGCCAGCAGGCTAGAAGATGAGCAGTTCTTC CASRLEDEQFF